This TCR beta chain is from a study of immune evolution from preneoplasia to lung adenocarcinoma. Measured with immunoSEQ multiplex PCR; TCRdb has only the in-frame clones, and not every one. The table includes around 39,000 clones, roughly 74% detected once. The V gene lost 9 bases and the J gene lost 4 bases, with 16 bases spanning the gap. There are 15 residues in the CDR3. From germline, CDR1 is LNHDA and CDR2 SQIVND (reference sequence). The chain is built from TRBV19 and TRBJ2-6, with D perhaps TRBD1 (5 bases). The sequence came from a person in their sixties or seventies with lung adenocarcinoma. The sequenced material came from FFPE invasive lung adenocarcinoma tissue. Written as DNA, the CDR3 is TGTGCCAGCCATACAGGATCCCCCGGGGCCAACGTCCTGACTTTC. This sequence encodes CASHTGSPGANVLTF.